This TCR beta chain was captured by sequencing in a study of blood T cell repertoires in COVID-19. Study-level information: From the United States, Italy and Spain came samples of acute and convalescent COVID-19. Nucleic acid was either cDNA or gDNA, and it came from T cells, B-cell-depleted T cells, or PBMCs.

The CDR3 spans 14 residues. Trimming took 3 bases from V and 7 from J; bases not matched to a gene: 4. Germline V gene lookup returns CDR1 GTSNPN and CDR2 SVGIG (reference sequence). As processed by the authors: Reference gene primers were amplified, and this amplification served to estimate nucleated cell counts. Profiling relied on immunoSEQ multiplex PCR, and the TCRdb table lists in-frame clones only, not all of them. The DNA was the basis for D and trimming; V, J and clone size are from that table. The sample has 250,000 to 300,000 clones, approximately 85% seen once. The rearrangement uses TRBV30 and TRBJ2-2, with TRBD1 identical over 11 bases. This sequence originates from a man in his fifties or sixties with active or convalescent COVID-19. Input material: peripheral blood. Here the CDR3 DNA reads TGTGCCTGGAGGGACAGGGGGCGAGACGGGGAGCTGTTTTTT. It codes for CAWRDRGRDGELFF.